This TCR beta chain was found in a study of blood T cell repertoires in COVID-19. In the study overall: The samples span acute and convalescent COVID-19 from the United States, Italy and Spain.

CDR3 size: 13 residues. CDR1 is MNHEY and CDR2 is SVGAGI in the germline V gene. Losses at the gene ends were 6 bases for V and 9 bases for J; bases not matched to a gene: 7. Original analysis: The assay estimated nucleated cells by amplifying reference gene primers. Profiling relied on immunoSEQ multiplex PCR, and the TCRdb table lists in-frame clones only, not all of them. Clonal size and the V and J genes are those of that table, whereas D and trimming came from the DNA. The table has around 100,000 clones, 91% seen once. The receptor comes from a man aged 50-59 years with acute or convalescent COVID-19. The material sequenced was peripheral blood. The chain combines TRBV6-5 with TRBJ2-2, with TRBD1 identical over 7 bases. CDR3 protein: CASSKQGNRELFF. CDR3 DNA sequence: TGTGCCAGCAGCAAACAGGGGAATCGGGAGCTGTTTTTT.